These T cell receptor beta chains were read from a single sample in a study of cytomegalovirus exposure and HLA in healthy donors. Profiled with immunoSEQ multiplex PCR; TCRdb holds only in-frame clones, not every one. This sample has 250,000 to 350,000 clones, with roughly 90% found just once. Sequenced: PBMCs. The receptors stem from a woman under 40 in good health and CMV-seropositive. CDR3s include the opening cysteine and the closing phenylalanine or tryptophan. Each record gives: D gene, clone size, J gene, V gene, CDR3 protein, CDR3 DNA. A D gene is named only where the DNA matches it firmly. Only some rows state a clone size, as once, few, many or a class for expanded clones.

-,-,TRBJ2-1,TRBV29-1,CSVEDPSSGVYEQFF,TGCAGCGTTGAAGATCCCTCTTCGGGGGTGTATGAGCAGTTCTTC
-,-,TRBJ1-1,TRBV10-1,CASSETRGTEAFF,TGCGCCAGCAGTGAGACCAGGGGCACTGAAGCTTTCTTT
TRBD1,once,TRBJ2-7,TRBV27,CASSAADRGNEQYF,TGTGCCAGCAGCGCGGCGGACAGGGGGAACGAGCAGTACTTC
-,-,TRBJ2-2,TRBV2,CASMVRAAMTNTGELFF,TGTGCCAGCATGGTTCGGGCGGCGATGACGAACACCGGGGAGCTGTTTTTT
TRBD1,-,TRBJ2-7,TRBV4-3,CASSQDSLRSGQGALYEQYF,TGCGCCAGCAGCCAAGACTCCCTCCGGTCGGGACAGGGGGCGTTGTACGAGCAGTACTTC
-,-,TRBJ1-6,TRBV7-9,CASSLDAPPSPLHF,TGTGCCAGCAGCCTGGATGCACCTCCATCACCCCTCCACTTT
TRBD2,once,TRBJ2-7,TRBV27,CASSFLAGGGYEQYF,TGTGCCAGCAGTTTCTTAGCGGGAGGTGGATACGAGCAGTACTTC
TRBD2,-,TRBJ2-1,TRBV7-3,CAIEGGLAGVMSYNEQFF,TGTGCCATAGAGGGAGGACTAGCGGGAGTAATGTCCTACAATGAGCAGTTCTTC
TRBD1,-,TRBJ2-7,TRBV28,CASRYRGQGLYEQYF,TGTGCCAGCAGGTATCGGGGACAGGGCCTATACGAGCAGTACTTC
-,-,TRBJ1-1,TRBV18,CASSPSNTEAFF,TGTGCCAGCTCACCAAGTAACACTGAAGCTTTCTTT
-,few,TRBJ1-1,TRBV4-2,CASSRGPSMNTEAFF,TGTGCCAGCAGTAGGGGACCCTCAATGAACACTGAAGCTTTCTTT
-,-,TRBJ2-5,TRBV5-8,CASSLNAVVTETQYF,TGTGCCAGCAGCTTAAACGCGGTCGTGACTGAGACCCAGTACTTC
-,-,TRBJ2-3,TRBV7-6,CASSLGGLSTDTQYF,TGTGCCAGCAGCTTAGGTGGACTTAGCACAGATACGCAGTATTTT
-,once,TRBJ2-2,TRBV7-2,CASNRRGGTGELFF,TGTGCCAGCAACCGCCGGGGTGGTACCGGGGAGCTGTTTTTT
TRBD2,-,TRBJ2-1,TRBV13,CASSLRTSAYNEQFF,TGTGCCAGCAGCTTACGGACTAGCGCTTACAATGAGCAGTTCTTC
TRBD1,once,TRBJ1-2,TRBV11-2,CASSLRRQGAFGYTF,TGTGCCAGCAGCTTACGTCGCCAGGGGGCTTTTGGCTACACCTTC
-,-,TRBJ2-5,TRBV6-5,CASWGDQETQYF,TGTGCCAGCTGGGGGGACCAAGAGACCCAGTACTTC
-,few,TRBJ2-7,TRBV15,CATSRNYEQYF,TGTGCCACCAGCAGAAATTACGAGCAGTACTTC
TRBD2,-,TRBJ2-2,TRBV7-2,CASSPGGGRNTGELFF,TGTGCCAGCAGCCCCGGGGGGGGCCGGAACACCGGGGAGCTGTTTTTT
TRBD2,-,TRBJ2-7,TRBV28,CASSSPSGSPYYEQYF,TGTGCCAGCAGTTCCCCTAGCGGGTCACCGTACTACGAGCAGTACTTC
TRBD2,-,TRBJ2-1,TRBV2,CASTPIWGTSGNLQHYNEQFF,TGTGCCAGCACCCCCATATGGGGTACTAGCGGGAACCTACAACATTACAATGAGCAGTTCTTC
-,-,TRBJ1-2,TRBV7-9,CASSLTANYGYTF,TGTGCCAGCAGCTTGACAGCAAACTATGGCTACACCTTC
-,-,TRBJ1-3,TRBV27,CASSPYEDGKNTIYF,TGTGCCAGCAGTCCATACGAGGACGGCAAAAACACCATATATTTT
-,-,TRBJ2-2,TRBV28,CASSLKAWIGVTNTGELFF,TGTGCCAGCAGTTTAAAGGCCTGGATTGGGGTCACGAACACCGGGGAGCTGTTTTTT
-,once,TRBJ2-4,TRBV18,CASSPPGSPPKNIQYF,TGTGCCAGCTCACCACCGGGCTCCCCCCCTAAAAACATTCAGTACTTC
-,-,TRBJ1-5,TRBV27,CASSLGGYNQPQHF,TGTGCCAGCTCGCTAGGGGGTTACAATCAGCCCCAGCATTTT
-,-,TRBJ2-2,TRBV30,CAWSPGTGNTGELFF,TGTGCCTGGAGTCCCGGGACCGGGAACACCGGGGAGCTGTTTTTT
TRBD2,-,TRBJ2-2,TRBV6-5,CATSTSGGTGELFF,TGTGCCACTTCAACTAGCGGGGGCACCGGGGAGCTGTTTTTT
TRBD1,-,TRBJ2-7,TRBV7-9,CASSSRQGAYEQYF,TGTGCCAGCAGCTCGCGACAGGGGGCCTACGAGCAGTACTTC
-,-,TRBJ2-1,TRBV27,CASSMGLSYNEQFF,TGTGCCAGCAGCATGGGACTGTCCTACAATGAGCAGTTCTTC
-,-,TRBJ1-1,TRBV30,CAWSSGVEAFF,TGTGCCTGGAGCTCAGGAGTTGAAGCTTTCTTT
TRBD2,-,TRBJ2-3,TRBV27,CASSLRGRAGGDTQYF,TGTGCCAGCAGTTTAAGAGGGAGGGCCGGGGGAGATACGCAGTATTTT
-,-,TRBJ2-7,TRBV5-1,CASSPAGTASYEQYF,TGCGCCAGCAGCCCGGCCGGGACCGCATCCTACGAGCAGTACTTC
-,-,TRBJ2-1,TRBV9,CASSDTGNSYNEQFF,TGTGCCAGCAGCGACACCGGAAACTCCTACAATGAGCAGTTCTTC
TRBD2,-,TRBJ2-3,TRBV6-1,CATGLGHIEAQYF,TGTGCCACGGGACTAGGGCACATTGAGGCGCAGTATTTT
TRBD1,-,TRBJ1-2,TRBV28,CASGTGGPLYGYTF,TGTGCCAGCGGGACAGGGGGCCCCCTCTATGGCTACACCTTC
TRBD1,-,TRBJ2-1,TRBV6-1,CASSGARGQGLPYNEQFF,TGTGCCAGCAGTGGAGCGAGAGGACAGGGGTTACCCTACAATGAGCAGTTCTTC
-,once,TRBJ2-3,TRBV7-6,CASSSRGQAITDTQYF,TGTGCCAGCAGCTCCCGCGGACAAGCTATCACAGATACGCAGTATTTT
TRBD1,-,TRBJ2-7,TRBV29-1,CSGSTGSGYEQYF,TGCAGCGGATCGACAGGGAGCGGCTACGAGCAGTACTTC
TRBD2,-,TRBJ2-7,TRBV6-1,CASSENLAGGLYEQYF,TGTGCCAGCAGTGAAAACCTAGCGGGAGGTCTCTACGAGCAGTACTTC
-,-,TRBJ1-1,TRBV5-6,CASSLVGTEAFF,TGTGCCAGCAGCTTGGTGGGCACTGAAGCTTTCTTT
-,-,TRBJ1-5,TRBV7-6,CASSPGGNQPQHF,TGTGCCAGCAGCCCTGGGGGGAATCAGCCCCAGCATTTT
TRBD1,-,TRBJ1-2,TRBV6-1,CASSTTGYYGYTF,TGTGCCAGCAGTACGACAGGGTACTATGGCTACACCTTC
-,-,TRBJ2-1,TRBV6-1,CASSLRTQREQFF,TGTGCCAGCAGTCTCCGGACCCAACGGGAGCAGTTCTTC
-,-,TRBJ1-4,TRBV2,CASSENEKLFF,TGTGCCAGCAGTGAGAACGAAAAACTGTTTTTT
TRBD1,-,TRBJ2-3,TRBV5-6,CASSPQGGTDTQYF,TGTGCCAGCAGCCCCCAGGGGGGCACAGATACGCAGTATTTT
TRBD1,-,TRBJ1-1,TRBV29-1,CSVGRQGAFEWTEAFF,TGCAGCGTTGGTAGACAGGGGGCGTTCGAGTGGACTGAAGCTTTCTTT
-,-,TRBJ1-4,TRBV9,CASREPATNEKLFF,TGTGCCAGCAGAGAACCCGCAACTAATGAAAAACTGTTTTTT
TRBD1,-,TRBJ2-7,TRBV27,CASSLFRDRGHEQYF,TGTGCCAGCAGTTTATTTAGGGACAGGGGGCACGAGCAGTACTTC
-,-,TRBJ1-2,TRBV30,CAWSVRGSGYTF,TGTGCCTGGAGTGTCCGGGGATCTGGCTACACCTTC
-,-,TRBJ1-5,TRBV27,CASSQEGNQPQHF,TGTGCCAGCAGCCAAGAGGGCAATCAGCCCCAGCATTTT
TRBD1,-,TRBJ2-7,TRBV4-1,CASSPKRTGGAYEQYF,TGCGCCAGCAGCCCAAAGAGGACAGGGGGCGCCTACGAGCAGTACTTC
TRBD1,once,TRBJ1-5,TRBV5-6,CASSWTGGRSNQPQHF,TGTGCCAGCAGCTGGACAGGGGGTCGGAGCAATCAGCCCCAGCATTTT
TRBD2,-,TRBJ2-2,TRBV15,CATSRKRRTRTNTGELFF,TGTGCCACCAGCAGAAAACGACGGACTAGGACGAACACCGGGGAGCTGTTTTTT
-,-,TRBJ1-3,TRBV5-4,CASSLGQGNTIYF,TGTGCCAGCAGCTTGGGGCAGGGAAACACCATATATTTT
TRBD2,-,TRBJ2-3,TRBV6-4,CASSEGWVSGSTDTQYF,TGTGCCAGCAGTGAGGGTTGGGTTAGCGGGAGCACAGATACGCAGTATTTT
-,-,TRBJ2-3,TRBV29-1,CSVDTGIKKKGQYF,TGCAGCGTTGACACAGGGATAAAGAAAAAGGGGCAGTATTTT